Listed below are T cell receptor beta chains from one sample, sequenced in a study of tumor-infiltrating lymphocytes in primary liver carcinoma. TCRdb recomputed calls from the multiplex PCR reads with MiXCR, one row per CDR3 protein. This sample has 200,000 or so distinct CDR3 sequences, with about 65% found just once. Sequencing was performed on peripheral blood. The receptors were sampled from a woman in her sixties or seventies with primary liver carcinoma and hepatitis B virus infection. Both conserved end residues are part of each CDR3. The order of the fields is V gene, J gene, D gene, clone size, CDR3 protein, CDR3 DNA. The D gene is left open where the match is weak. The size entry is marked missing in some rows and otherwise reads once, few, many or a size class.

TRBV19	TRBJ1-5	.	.	CASSEGRRPSNQPQHF	TGTGCCAGTAGCGAGGGACGGAGGCCGTCCAATCAGCCCCAGCATTTT
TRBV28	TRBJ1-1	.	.	CASSLGRFTEAFF	TGTGCCAGCAGTCTCGGACGGTTCACTGAAGCTTTCTTT
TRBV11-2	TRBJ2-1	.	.	CASSLRIAMGNERFF	TGTGCCAGCAGCTTGAGAATAGCGATGGGCAATGAGCGGTTCTTC
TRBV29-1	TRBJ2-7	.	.	CSVGLGTEQYF	TGCAGTGTTGGTTTAGGGACCGAGCAGTACTTC
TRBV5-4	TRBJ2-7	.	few	CASSLTGFYEQYF	TGTGCCAGCAGCTTGACAGGGTTTTACGAGCAGTACTTC
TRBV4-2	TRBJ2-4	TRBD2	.	CASRQESPSGRVGSGNIQYF	TGTGCTAGCAGGCAAGAGTCCCCTAGCGGGAGGGTAGGGTCAGGAAACATTCAGTACTTC
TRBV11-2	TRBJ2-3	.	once	CASSQTGGSIDTQYF	TGTGCCAGCAGCCAGACAGGTGGGAGTATAGATACGCAGTATTTT
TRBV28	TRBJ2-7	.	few	CASRATGRGTYEQYF	TGTGCCAGCAGGGCTACAGGGAGGGGGACCTACGAGCAGTACTTC
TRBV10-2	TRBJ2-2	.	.	CTSSGRTTGELFF	TGCACCAGCAGTGGCCGTACCACCGGGGAGCTGTTTTTT
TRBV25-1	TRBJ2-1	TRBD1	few	CASSGTGQGGLESYNEQFF	TGTGCCAGCAGTGGTACGGGACAGGGCGGACTAGAATCCTACAATGAGCAGTTCTTC
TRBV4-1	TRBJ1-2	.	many	CASSQPARQPYGYTF	TGCGCCAGCAGCCAACCCGCACGACAGCCTTATGGCTACACCTTC
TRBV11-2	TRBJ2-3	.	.	CASSWYGNTDTQYF	TGTGCCAGCAGTTGGTACGGGAACACAGATACGCAGTATTTT
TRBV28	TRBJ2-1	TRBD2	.	CGSSPWREVYNEQFF	TGTGGCAGCAGTCCCTGGCGGGAGGTATACAATGAGCAGTTCTTC
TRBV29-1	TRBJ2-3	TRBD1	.	CSVEDRTFTDTQYF	TGCAGCGTTGAGGACAGGACCTTCACAGATACGCAGTATTTT
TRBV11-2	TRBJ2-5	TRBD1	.	CASSSQSTGGGETRYF	TGTGCTAGCAGCTCCCAATCGACAGGGGGTGGAGAGACCCGGTACTTC
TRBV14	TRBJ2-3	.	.	CANTHGSSFTQYF	TGTGCCAACACCCACGGCAGCTCGTTTACGCAGTATTTT
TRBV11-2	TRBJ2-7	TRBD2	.	CVNRRGGVPTYEQYF	TGTGTCAACAGGCGGGGGGGCGTACCTACCTACGAGCAGTACTTC
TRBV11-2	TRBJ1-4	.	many	CASSFRDIEKLFF	TGTGCCAGCAGCTTCCGGGACATTGAAAAACTGTTTTTT
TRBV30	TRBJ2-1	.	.	CAWSRTGAGGEQFF	TGTGCCTGGAGCCGTACCGGGGCCGGGGGTGAGCAGTTCTTC
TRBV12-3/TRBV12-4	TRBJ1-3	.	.	CASSLRDGRYGNTIYF	TGTGCCAGCAGTTTAAGGGACGGAAGGTACGGAAACACCATATATTTT
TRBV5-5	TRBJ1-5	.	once	CTSSLAGQPQHF	TGTACCAGCAGCTTGGCCGGTCAGCCCCAGCATTTT
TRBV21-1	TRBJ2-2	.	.	CASSKYEYANTGELFF	TGTGCCAGCAGCAAATACGAATATGCCAATACCGGGGAGCTGTTTTTT
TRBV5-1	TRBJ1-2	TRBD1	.	CASSQSRDSYGYTF	TGCGCCAGCAGCCAGTCCCGGGACAGTTATGGCTACACCTTC
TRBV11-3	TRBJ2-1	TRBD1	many	CASSPDRGDEQFF	TGTGCCAGCAGCCCGGACAGGGGCGATGAGCAGTTCTTC
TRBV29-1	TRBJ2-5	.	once	CGVSVSGRAGVKETQYF	TGCGGCGTTTCGGTTAGTGGGAGGGCAGGGGTAAAAGAGACCCAGTACTTC
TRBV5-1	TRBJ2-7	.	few	CASSPLSSYEQYF	TGCGCCAGCAGCCCTCTTTCCTCCTACGAGCAGTACTTC
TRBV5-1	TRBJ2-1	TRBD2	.	CASRREGGGEQFF	TGCGCCAGCAGGCGGGAGGGCGGGGGAGAGCAGTTCTTC
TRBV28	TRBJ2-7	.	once	CASSFPGIASPYEQYF	TGTGCCAGCAGTTTCCCGGGAATAGCGTCTCCCTACGAGCAGTACTTC
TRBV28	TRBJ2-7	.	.	CASKEGSYEQYF	TGTGCCAGCAAGGAGGGGTCCTACGAGCAGTACTTC
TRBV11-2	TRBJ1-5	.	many	CASSLDPGYNQPQHF	TGTGCCAGCAGCTTAGACCCCGGTTACAATCAGCCCCAGCATTTT
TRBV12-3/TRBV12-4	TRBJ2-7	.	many	CASSLYGTEDYEQYF	TGTGCCAGCAGTTTATATGGGACCGAGGACTACGAGCAGTACTTC
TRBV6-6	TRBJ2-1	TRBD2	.	CASRPGGEGLNEQLF	TGTGCCAGCAGACCCGGGGGGGAGGGCTTAAATGAGCAGCTCTTC
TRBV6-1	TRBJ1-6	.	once	CANSEWDSPLHF	TGTGCCAACAGTGAGTGGGATTCACCCCTCCACTTT
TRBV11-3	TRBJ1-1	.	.	CASSATGTRNTEAFF	TGTGCCAGCAGCGCAACTGGGACCAGGAACACTGAAGCTTTCTTT
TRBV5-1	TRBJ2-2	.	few	CASSLVRGMAGELFF	TGCGCCAGCAGCTTGGTCAGGGGAATGGCCGGGGAGCTGTTTTTT
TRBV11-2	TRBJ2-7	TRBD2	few	CASSLSLAGGQGLTYEQYF	TGTGCCAGTAGCTTATCTCTAGCGGGAGGGCAGGGGCTTACTTACGAGCAGTACTTC
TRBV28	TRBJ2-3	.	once	CASSSLIDTQYF	TGTGCCAGCAGTTCACTGATAGATACGCAGTATTTT
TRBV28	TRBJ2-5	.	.	CASSPRGRAETQYF	TGTGCCAGCAGTCCACGGGGCAGGGCAGAGACCCAGTACTTC
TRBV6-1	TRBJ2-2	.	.	CASSAERAGELFF	TGTGCCAGCAGTGCCGAGAGAGCCGGGGAGCTGTTTTTT
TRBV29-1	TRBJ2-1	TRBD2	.	CSVDSRREGYNEQFF	TGCAGCGTTGATTCTCGGCGGGAGGGCTACAATGAGCAGTTCTTC
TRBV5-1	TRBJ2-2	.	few	CASSPAPTGELFF	TGCGCCAGCAGCCCAGCCCCCACCGGGGAGCTGTTTTTT
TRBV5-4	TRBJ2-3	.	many	CASSRPHTDTQYF	TGTGCCAGCAGCAGACCCCACACAGATACGCAGTATTTT
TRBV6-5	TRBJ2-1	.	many	CASRKTTTISEQFF	TGTGCCAGCAGGAAGACTACTACAATAAGTGAGCAGTTCTTC
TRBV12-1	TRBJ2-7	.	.	CASSFEGMAGQRRYELYF	TGTGCCAGCAGCTTTGAAGGTATGGCGGGACAACGCCGCTACGAGCTGTACTTC
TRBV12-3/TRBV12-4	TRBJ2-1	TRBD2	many	CASSWASGHNEQFF	TGTGCCAGCAGTTGGGCTAGCGGGCACAATGAGCAGTTCTTC
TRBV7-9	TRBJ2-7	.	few	CASSSEFEGSYEQYF	TGTGCCAGCAGCTCAGAATTTGAGGGGTCCTACGAGCAGTACTTC
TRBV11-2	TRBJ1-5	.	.	CASSLFGVSDQPQHF	TGTGCCAGCAGCTTATTTGGGGTCAGTGATCAGCCCCAGCATTTT
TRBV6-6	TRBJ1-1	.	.	CASSRHMNTEAFF	TGTGCCAGCAGTCGACACATGAACACTGAAGCTTTCTTT
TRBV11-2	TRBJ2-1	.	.	CASSLDPRSSAYSEQFF	TGTGCCAGCAGTTTAGATCCAAGATCCTCTGCCTACAGTGAGCAGTTCTTC
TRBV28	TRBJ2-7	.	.	CASSLPRREQYF	TGTGCCAGCAGTCTCCCTAGGCGGGAGCAGTACTTC
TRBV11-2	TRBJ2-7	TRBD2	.	CASNLDSGFYEQYF	TGTGCCAGCAACTTAGATAGCGGGTTTTACGAGCAGTACTTC
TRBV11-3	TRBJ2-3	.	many	CASSRPGRTDTQYF	TGTGCCAGCAGCCGCCCCGGACGGACAGATACGCAGTATTTT
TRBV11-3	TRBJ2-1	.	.	CANSLSNREEQFF	TGTGCCAACAGCTTATCAAACCGGGAGGAGCAGTTCTTC
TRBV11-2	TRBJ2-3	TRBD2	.	CASKLFPAGEAGTQYF	TGTGCCAGCAAGTTATTCCCAGCGGGAGAGGCAGGTACGCAGTATTTT
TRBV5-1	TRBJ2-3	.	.	CASSLRSRDTQYF	TGCGCCAGCAGCTTGAGGAGCAGAGATACGCAGTATTTC
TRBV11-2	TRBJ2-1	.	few	CASSLRSEQFF	TGTGCCAGCAGCCTACGGAGTGAGCAGTTCTTC
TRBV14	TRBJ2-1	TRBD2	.	CASSGREKSYDEQFF	TGTGCCAGCAGCGGGCGGGAGAAGTCCTACGATGAGCAGTTCTTC
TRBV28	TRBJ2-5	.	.	CASRWEGIQTQYF	TGTGCCAGCAGGTGGGAAGGAATACAGACCCAGTACTTC
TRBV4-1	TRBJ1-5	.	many	CASSQENKGGQPQHF	TGCGCCAGCAGCCAAGAAAACAAGGGCGGTCAGCCCCAGCATTTT
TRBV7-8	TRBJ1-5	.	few	CASSLYGGIDNQPQHF	TGTGCCAGCAGCTTATATGGGGGGATCGACAATCAGCCCCAGCATTTT